Described below is a single T cell receptor (beta chain) sequence and its context. The sample is drawn from a study of shared clonotypes between healthy human individuals. Study-level background: Participating donors consisted of a couple of women and three men aged 18 to 49.

Germline CDR1 reads LGHNA; CDR2 reads YNFKEQ. V was clipped by 3 bases and J by 0 bases, with 6 bases between them. The CDR3 has 14 residues. Caucasian adults residing in Nashville, Tennessee made up all the donors. At deep level, the assay was performed. Sequencing was performed with immunoSEQ multiplex PCR; in TCRdb, only in-frame clones are kept and a portion is missing. The sample has 2 million to 2.5 million clones, approximately 96% seen once. J is TRBJ1-3 and V is TRBV4-2; D is unclear. The clonotype was recovered from a man between 18 and 29 years old in good health. What was sequenced was naive CD4+ T cells sorted from blood. The subset denotes: CD45RA+ positively selected. CDR3 loop: CASSHGDSGNTIYF. The DNA of the CDR3 is TGTGCCAGCAGCCATGGAGACTCTGGAAACACCATATATTTT.